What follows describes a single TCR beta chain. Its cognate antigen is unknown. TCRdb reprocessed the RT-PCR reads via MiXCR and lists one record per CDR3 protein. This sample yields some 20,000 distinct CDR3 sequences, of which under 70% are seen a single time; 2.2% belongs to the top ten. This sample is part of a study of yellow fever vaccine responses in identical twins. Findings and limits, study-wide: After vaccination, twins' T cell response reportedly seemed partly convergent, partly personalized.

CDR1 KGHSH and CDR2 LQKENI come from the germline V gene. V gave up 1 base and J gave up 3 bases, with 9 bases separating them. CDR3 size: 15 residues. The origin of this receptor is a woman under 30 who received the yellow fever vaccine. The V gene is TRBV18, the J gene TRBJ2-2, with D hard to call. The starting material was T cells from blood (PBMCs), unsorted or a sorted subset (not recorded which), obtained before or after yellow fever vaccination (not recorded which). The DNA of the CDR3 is TGTGCCAGCTCACCACTCTTCAGACACACCGGGGAGCTGTTTTTT. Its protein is CASSPLFRHTGELFF.